The entry below describes one T cell receptor (beta chain). The sample comes from a study of blood T cells in healthy people across ages. Sample-barcoded 5' priming and a J-beta primer mix drove a second PCR of 7 to 11 cycles. Each TCR beta cDNA got a 12-nucleotide random molecular identifier. TCRdb processed the 5' RACE reads anew with MiXCR; each CDR3 protein has one entry. The top ten hold approximately 20% of the sample, which has about 800,000 distinct CDR3 sequences, roughly 60% seen once. Sequencing was carried out using blood. The TCR sequence derives from a man younger than 40 in good health.

CDR3 nucleotides: TGTGCCAGCAGTGATAGCGGGGGGACAGATACGCAGTATTTT. Amino acids: CASSDSGGTDTQYF. The V gene is TRBV6-1, the J gene TRBJ2-3; 10 positions match TRBD2. J gave up 3 bases and V 3 bases, and 0 bases lay outside the gene matches. The CDR3 contains 14 residues. Germline V CDR1 and CDR2: MNHNS, SASEGT.